These 5 T cell receptor beta chains were all obtained from the same sample, sequenced in a study of T cell changes during pregnancy in multiple sclerosis. Generated by immunoSEQ multiplex PCR, the TCRdb table keeps only in-frame clones and is missing some. Here the sample spans 100,000 or so clones, 90% to 95% being singletons. Sequencing was performed on peripheral blood, taken in the third trimester of pregnancy. These receptors all stem from a female donor with multiple sclerosis, enrolled in a pregnancy study.

CDR3 coding DNA: TGTGCCACCAGCAGAGCCCAGGGGGCGCAGAAACGACTGTTTTTT. Encoded protein: CATSRAQGAQKRLFF. V usage is TRBV15 and J usage is TRBJ1-4, with 8 positions matching TRBD1. Germline V CDR1 and CDR2: LNHNV, YYDKDF (reference sequence). The CDR3 has 15 residues. J lost 13 bases, V lost 1 base, and 11 bases had no gene match.

The chain has TRBV14 and TRBJ2-1; TRBD2 matches 11 bases. The junction had 11 bases not matched to a gene; V was cut back by 2 bases and J by 5 bases. This CDR3 has 18 residues. Germline-derived CDR1 and CDR2 are SGHDN and FVKESK. The CDR3 bases are TGTGCCAGCAGCCAAAGATCGTTAGCGGGAGGGAACGACAATGAGCAGTTCTTC. Its protein product is CASSQRSLAGGNDNEQFF.

The CDR3 nucleotides are TGTGCCAGTAGCCCCGGTGGGACAGGGGGGGATACGCAGTATTTT. Amino acid sequence: CASSPGGTGGDTQYF. The V and J genes are TRBV19 and TRBJ2-3, with 11 nucleotides matching TRBD1. The CDR3 covers 15 residues. V gave up 6 bases and J gave up 6 bases; unmatched junction bases: 8. The germline gives CDR1 LNHDA, CDR2 SQIVND (reference sequence).

The gene calls are TRBV7-2 and TRBJ2-7; D possibly corresponds to TRBD2 (5 bases). CDR1 and CDR2 (germline): SGHTA, FQGNSA. V lost 2 bases and J 12 bases, leaving 20 bases between the germline ends. The CDR3 has 14 amino acids. The CDR3 loop reads CASSLRAEYYVAYF. CDR3 DNA: TGTGCCAGCAGCTTACGAGCGGAATACTACGTGGCGTACTTC.

The chain couples TRBV29-1 to TRBJ2-3; unclear D gene. The ends were cut back, 6 bases at V and 0 bases at J, with 10 bases in the middle. CDR3 length: 13 amino acids. CDR1 is SQVTM, CDR2 ANQGSEA, per germline. The CDR3 loop is CSVTDSSTDTQYF. In DNA form, the CDR3 reads TGCAGCGTAACAGATTCTAGCACAGATACGCAGTATTTT.